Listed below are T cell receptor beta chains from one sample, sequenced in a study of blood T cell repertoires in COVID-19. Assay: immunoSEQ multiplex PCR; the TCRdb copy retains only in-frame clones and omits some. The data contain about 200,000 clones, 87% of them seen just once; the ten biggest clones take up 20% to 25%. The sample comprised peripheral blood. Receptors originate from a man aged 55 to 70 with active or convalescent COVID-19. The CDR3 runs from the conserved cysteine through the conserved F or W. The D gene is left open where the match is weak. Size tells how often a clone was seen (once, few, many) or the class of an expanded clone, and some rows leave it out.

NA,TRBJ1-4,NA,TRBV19,CASSMSDEKLFF,TGTGCCAGTAGTATGTCGGATGAAAAACTGTTTTTT
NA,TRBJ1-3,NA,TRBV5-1,CASSLDQGGNTIYF,TGCGCCAGCAGCTTGGACCAGGGAGGAAACACCATATATTTT
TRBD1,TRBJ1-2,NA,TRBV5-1,CASSTGEDYGYTF,TGCGCCAGCAGCACAGGGGAGGACTATGGCTACACCTTC
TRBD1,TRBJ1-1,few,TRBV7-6,CASSRTQGAGTEAFF,TGTGCCAGCAGCAGAACCCAGGGGGCCGGGACTGAAGCTTTCTTT
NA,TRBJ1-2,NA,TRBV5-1,CASSPTSGNYGYTF,TGCGCCAGCAGCCCCACATCGGGAAATTATGGCTACACCTTC
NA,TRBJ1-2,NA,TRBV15,CATSGGFRTGLGHGYTF,TGTGCCACCAGCGGGGGTTTTAGAACAGGGTTAGGGCATGGCTACACCTTC
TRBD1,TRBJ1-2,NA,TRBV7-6,CASSPGTGDYGYTF,TGTGCCAGCAGCCCCGGGACAGGGGACTATGGCTACACCTTC
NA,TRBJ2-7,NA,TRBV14,CASSYYPNRWGEQYF,TGTGCCAGCAGCTACTACCCCAACAGGTGGGGCGAGCAGTACTTC
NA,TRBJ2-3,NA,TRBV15,CATSRDQWGGRTDTQYF,TGTGCCACCAGCAGAGATCAATGGGGGGGCCGAACAGATACGCAGTATTTT
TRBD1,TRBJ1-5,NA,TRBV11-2,CASSPGQASQPQHF,TGTGCCAGCAGCCCTGGACAGGCGAGCCAGCCCCAGCATTTT
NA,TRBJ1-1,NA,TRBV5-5,CASSLGTPKGTEAFF,TGTGCCAGCAGCTTAGGGACACCCAAAGGGACTGAAGCTTTCTTT
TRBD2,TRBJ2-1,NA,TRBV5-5,CASSYGGTSNEQFF,TGTGCCAGCAGCTATGGAGGGACTAGCAATGAGCAGTTCTTC
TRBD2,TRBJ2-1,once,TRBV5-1,CASSQLSGGSYNEQFF,TGCGCCAGCAGTCAGCTTAGCGGGGGTTCCTACAATGAGCAGTTCTTC
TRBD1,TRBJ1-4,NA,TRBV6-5,CASRQDQDREKLFF,TGTGCCAGCAGGCAGGACCAGGACAGGGAAAAACTGTTTTTT
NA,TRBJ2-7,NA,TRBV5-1,CASSSAGVEAYEQYF,TGCGCCAGCAGTTCGGCCGGGGTGGAGGCCTACGAGCAGTACTTC
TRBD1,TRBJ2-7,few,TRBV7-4,CASSLYSPSQDRAHEQYF,TGTGCCAGCAGCTTATATTCACCTTCCCAGGACAGGGCCCACGAGCAGTACTTC
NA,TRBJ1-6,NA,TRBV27,CASSPWDIKSPLHF,TGTGCCAGCAGTCCCTGGGACATAAAGTCACCCCTCCACTTT
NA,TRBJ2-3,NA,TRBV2,CASNPTGTDTQYF,TGTGCCAGCAACCCCACAGGGACAGATACGCAGTATTTT
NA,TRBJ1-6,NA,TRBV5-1,CASSLAQGSSPLHF,TGCGCCAGCAGCTTGGCTCAGGGCTCTTCACCCCTCCACTTT
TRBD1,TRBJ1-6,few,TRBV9,CASSVGQGGSPLHF,TGTGCCAGCAGCGTAGGACAGGGGGGATCACCCCTCCACTTT
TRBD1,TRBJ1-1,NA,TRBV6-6,CASRLTGDYAEAFF,TGTGCCAGCAGATTAACAGGGGATTACGCTGAAGCTTTCTTT
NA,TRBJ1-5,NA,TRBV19,CASSWGDHQPQHF,TGTGCCAGTAGTTGGGGGGATCATCAGCCCCAGCATTTT
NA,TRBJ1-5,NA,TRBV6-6,CASRDTGSNQPQHF,TGTGCCAGCAGGGATACAGGGAGCAATCAGCCCCAGCATTTT
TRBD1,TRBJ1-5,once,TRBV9,CASSGGDQPQHF,TGTGCCAGCTCAGGGGGCGATCAGCCCCAGCATTTT
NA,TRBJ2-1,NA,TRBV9,CASSAHKTAHNEQFF,TGTGCCAGCAGCGCCCACAAGACAGCCCACAATGAGCAGTTCTTC
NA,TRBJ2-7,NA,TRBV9,CASSVETSGVDEQYF,TGTGCCAGCAGCGTAGAGACTAGTGGGGTTGACGAGCAGTACTTC
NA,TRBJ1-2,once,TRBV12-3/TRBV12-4,CASRDGTLDGYTF,TGTGCCAGCAGGGACGGGACTCTGGATGGCTACACCTTC
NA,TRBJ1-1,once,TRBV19,CASTPRPRSVAEAFF,TGTGCCAGTACTCCCCGCCCCCGGTCCGTGGCTGAAGCTTTCTTT
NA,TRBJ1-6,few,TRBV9,CASSVRYNSPLHF,TGTGCCAGCAGCGTCCGCTATAATTCACCCCTCCACTTT
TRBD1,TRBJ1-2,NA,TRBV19,CASSMGRGIPNYGYTF,TGTGCCAGTAGTATGGGCAGGGGGATTCCTAACTATGGCTACACCTTC
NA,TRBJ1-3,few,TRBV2,CASSEEGLGNTIYF,TGTGCCAGCAGTGAAGAGGGGCTGGGAAACACCATATATTTT
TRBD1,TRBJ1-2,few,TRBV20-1,CSGQGGYGYTF,TGCAGTGGACAGGGAGGCTATGGCTACACCTTC
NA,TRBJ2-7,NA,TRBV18,CASSPNSRNSYEQYF,TGTGCCAGCTCACCAAACTCGCGGAACTCCTACGAGCAGTACTTC
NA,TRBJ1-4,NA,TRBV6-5,CASSSGVATNEKLFF,TGTGCCAGCAGTTCCGGGGTGGCAACTAATGAAAAACTGTTTTTT